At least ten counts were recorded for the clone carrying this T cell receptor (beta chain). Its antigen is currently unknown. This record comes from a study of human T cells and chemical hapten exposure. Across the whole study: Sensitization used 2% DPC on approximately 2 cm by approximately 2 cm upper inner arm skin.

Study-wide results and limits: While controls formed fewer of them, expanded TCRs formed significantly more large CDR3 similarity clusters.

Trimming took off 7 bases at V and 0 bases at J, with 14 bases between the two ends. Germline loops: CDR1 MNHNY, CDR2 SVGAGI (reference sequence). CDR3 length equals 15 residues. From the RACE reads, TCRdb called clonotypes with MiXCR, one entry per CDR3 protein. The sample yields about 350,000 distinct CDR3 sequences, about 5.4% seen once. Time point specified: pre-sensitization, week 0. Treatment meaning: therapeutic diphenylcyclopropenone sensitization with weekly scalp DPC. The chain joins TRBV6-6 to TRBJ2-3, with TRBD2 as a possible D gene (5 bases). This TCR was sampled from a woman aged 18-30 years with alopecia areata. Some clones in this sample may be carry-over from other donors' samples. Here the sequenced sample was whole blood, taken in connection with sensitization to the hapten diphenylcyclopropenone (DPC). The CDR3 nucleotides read TGTGCCAGCAAACTCGGGATCCTTAGCACAGATACGCAGTATTTT. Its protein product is CASKLGILSTDTQYF.